This T cell receptor beta chain was recorded in a study of OX40 agonist ivuxolimab in advanced cancers. Germline assignment: CDR1 SGHDT and CDR2 YYEEEE. V was clipped by 4 bases and J by 7 bases; unmatched bases: 8. CDR3 size: 14 residues. TCRdb's copy holds only in-frame clones and misses some; the assay was immunoSEQ multiplex PCR. Of fewer than 70,000 clones listed, around 84% are singletons. The origin of this receptor is an adult with an advanced solid tumor such as melanoma, head and neck, liver or kidney cancer. The sequenced sample was CD4+ or CD8+ T cells sorted from blood, obtained in a trial of the OX40 agonist ivuxolimab. The chain employs TRBV5-6 and TRBJ1-1, with TRBD1 identical over 9 bases. In DNA form, the CDR3 reads TGTGCCAGCAGCCGCGACAGGGGGAAAGGTGAAGCTTTCTTT. Translated, it gives CASSRDRGKGEAFF.